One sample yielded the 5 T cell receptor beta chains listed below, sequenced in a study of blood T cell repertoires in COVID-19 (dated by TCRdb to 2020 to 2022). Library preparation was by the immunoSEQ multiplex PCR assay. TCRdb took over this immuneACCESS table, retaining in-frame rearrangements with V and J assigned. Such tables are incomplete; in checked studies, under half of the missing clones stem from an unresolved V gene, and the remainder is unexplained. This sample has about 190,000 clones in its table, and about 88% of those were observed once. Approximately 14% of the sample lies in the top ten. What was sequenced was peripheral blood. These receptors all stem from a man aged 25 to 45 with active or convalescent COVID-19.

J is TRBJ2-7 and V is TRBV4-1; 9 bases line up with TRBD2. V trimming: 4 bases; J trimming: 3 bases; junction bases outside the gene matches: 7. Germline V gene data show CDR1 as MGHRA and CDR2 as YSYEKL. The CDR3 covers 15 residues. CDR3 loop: CASSPVAGARYEQYF. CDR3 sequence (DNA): TGCGCCAGCAGCCCGGTAGCGGGAGCCCGCTACGAGCAGTACTTC.

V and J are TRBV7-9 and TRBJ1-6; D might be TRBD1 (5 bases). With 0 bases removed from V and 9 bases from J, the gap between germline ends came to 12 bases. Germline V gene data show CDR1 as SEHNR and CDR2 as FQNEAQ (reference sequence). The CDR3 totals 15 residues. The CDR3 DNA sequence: TGTGCCAGCAGCTTAGCCTACCAGGGCAGTTCACCCCTCCACTTT. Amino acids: CASSLAYQGSSPLHF.

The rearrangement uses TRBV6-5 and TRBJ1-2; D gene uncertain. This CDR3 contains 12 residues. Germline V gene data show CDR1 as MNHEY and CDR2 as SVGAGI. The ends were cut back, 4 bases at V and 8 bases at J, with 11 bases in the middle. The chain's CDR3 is CASSSPGWGYTF. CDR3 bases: TGTGCCAGCAGTTCCCCCGGGTGGGGCTACACCTTC.

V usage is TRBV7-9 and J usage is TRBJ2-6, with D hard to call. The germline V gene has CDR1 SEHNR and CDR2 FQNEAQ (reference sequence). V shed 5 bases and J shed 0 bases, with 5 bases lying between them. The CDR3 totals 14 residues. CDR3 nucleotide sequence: TGTGCCAGCAGCCTAAGCTCTGGGGCCAACGTCCTGACTTTC. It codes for CASSLSSGANVLTF.

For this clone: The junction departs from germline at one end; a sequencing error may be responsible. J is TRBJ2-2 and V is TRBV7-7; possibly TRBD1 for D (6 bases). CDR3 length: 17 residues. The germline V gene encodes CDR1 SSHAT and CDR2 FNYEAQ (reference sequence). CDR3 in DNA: TGTGCTAGCAGCTCCCGCGCCCTGACAGGCTCCACCGGGGAGCTGTTTTTT. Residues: CASSSRALTGSTGELFF.